A single sample is the source of the 14 T cell receptor beta chains below, sequenced in a study of blood T cell repertoires in COVID-19. Sequencing was performed with immunoSEQ multiplex PCR; in TCRdb, only in-frame clones are kept and a portion is missing. Here the sample spans about 180,000 clones, roughly 89% being singletons. The sequenced sample was PBMCs or T cells enriched from blood (not recorded which). The receptors stem from a middle-aged woman with acute COVID-19.

The J gene is TRBJ2-3, the V gene TRBV12-3 or TRBV12-4; unclear D gene. There are 12 residues in the CDR3. V shed 5 bases and J shed 0 bases, with 3 bases lying between them. The CDR3: CASSTSTDTQYF. The CDR3 nucleotides read TGTGCCAGCAGTACTAGCACAGATACGCAGTATTTT.

This sequence joins TRBV27 and TRBJ1-1, with D maybe TRBD1 (5 bases). CDR1 and CDR2 (germline): MNHEY, SMNVEV (reference sequence). CDR3 length: 14 amino acids. V lost 6 bases and J 6 bases, leaving 17 bases between the germline ends. The CDR3 reads CASSRGTGWAEAFF. Here the CDR3 DNA reads TGTGCCAGCAGCCGCGGTACAGGTTGGGCTGAAGCTTTCTTT.

The J gene is TRBJ1-3, the V gene TRBV6-5; 7 bases line up with TRBD1. Germline CDR1 MNHEY, CDR2 SVGAGI. V was pared by 2 bases and J by 2 bases, with 3 bases of the junction left unmatched. The CDR3 is 15 residues long. DNA of the CDR3: TGTGCCAGCAGTTACGGGCAGGGGGCTGGAAACACCATATATTTT. Translating gives CASSYGQGAGNTIYF.

About this clone itself: At one boundary the junction diverges from the germline segment, which might be a read error. The chain has TRBV29-1 and TRBJ1-2; 7 nucleotides match TRBD1. The V gene's germline CDR1 is SQVTM and CDR2 ANQGSEA. CDR3 length: 13 amino acids. The CDR3 region has the DNA TGCAGCGTTCAAGACAGGGAGGCCTATGGCTACACCTTC. Encoded protein: CSVQDREAYGYTF.

This rearrangement joins TRBV29-1 to TRBJ2-2; maybe TRBD2 (6 bases). The CDR3 totals 15 residues. V lost 4 bases, J lost 1 base, and 13 bases lay in between. Germline-derived CDR1 and CDR2 are SQVTM and ANQGSEA. The CDR3 protein is CSVGGSSVNTGELFF. The CDR3, as DNA: TGCAGCGTTGGTGGCTCTAGCGTGAACACCGGGGAGCTGTTTTTT.

The chain carries TRBV3-1 (or the pseudogene TRBV3-2) and TRBJ1-1, with D tentatively TRBD1 (5 bases). Germline-derived CDR1 and CDR2 are LGHDT and YNNKEL (reference sequence). Trimming removed 1 base from V and 4 bases from J, with 10 bases in between. This CDR3 is built from 14 residues. CDR3 sequence reads: CASSQVLGGTEAFF. The CDR3 DNA reads as TGTGCCAGCAGCCAAGTATTGGGGGGCACTGAAGCTTTCTTT.

The V gene is TRBV7-9, the J gene TRBJ2-7; 10 bases agree with TRBD2. Losses at the gene ends were 5 bases for V and 9 bases for J; bases not matched to a gene: 13. The germline V gene has CDR1 SEHNR and CDR2 FQNEAQ (reference sequence). This CDR3 has 15 amino acids. The DNA for the CDR3 is TGTGCCAGCAGCAAATCCTCGGGACTAGCGTTTCGGCAGTACTTC. Amino acid sequence: CASSKSSGLAFRQYF.

The V gene is TRBV19, the J gene TRBJ1-1; D is uncertain. V was shortened by 9 bases and J by 0 bases, with 14 bases between the two germline ends. Germline V gene lookup returns CDR1 LNHDA and CDR2 SQIVND (reference sequence). The CDR3 extends over 14 amino acids. The CDR3 bases are TGTGCCAGCACCGGGAAGGGAATGAACACTGAAGCTTTCTTT. This sequence encodes CASTGKGMNTEAFF.

V usage is TRBV29-1 and J usage is TRBJ2-7; 7 bases map to TRBD1. The CDR3 totals 12 residues. Trimming took 7 bases from V and 6 from J; bases not matched to a gene: 9. The V gene's germline CDR1 is SQVTM and CDR2 ANQGSEA. This CDR3 reads CSGSTGSGEQYF. CDR3 nucleotide sequence: TGCAGCGGATCGACAGGGTCGGGCGAGCAGTACTTC.

The chain recombines TRBV4-1 with TRBJ2-2; D perhaps matches TRBD1 (5 bases). Germline-derived CDR1 and CDR2 are MGHRA and YSYEKL. The CDR3 is 14 amino acids. V was cut by 4 bases and J by 0 bases, with 6 bases left in between. Here the CDR3 reads CASSLGANTGELFF. CDR3 DNA sequence: TGCGCCAGCAGCCTAGGGGCGAACACCGGGGAGCTGTTTTTT.

The rearrangement joins TRBV5-1 to TRBJ2-6; 7 bases align to TRBD1. J gave up 4 bases and V 5 bases, and 15 bases lay outside the gene matches. This CDR3 region has 18 residues. Germline V gives CDR1 SGHRS, CDR2 YFSETQ. CDR3 residues: CASSPAPPQGVGANVLTF. In DNA, the CDR3 is TGCGCCAGCAGTCCGGCCCCTCCGCAGGGGGTAGGGGCCAACGTCCTGACTTTC.

About this clone: Compared with germline, one end of the junction differs, possibly owing to a read error. V is TRBV7-9 and J is TRBJ1-6, with a possible D match to TRBD1 (6 bases). The length of the CDR3 is 15 residues. Germline V CDR1 and CDR2: SEHNR, FQNEAQ (reference sequence). Here the CDR3 DNA reads TGTGCCAGTAGCTCACCGGGACAAGTTAATTCACCCCTCCACTTT. Its protein is CASSSPGQVNSPLHF.

The chain combines TRBV5-6 with TRBJ1-1; D is undetermined. V dropped 3 bases and J dropped 4 bases, with 10 bases sitting between them. The CDR3 is made up of 13 amino acids. The germline V gene has CDR1 SGHDT and CDR2 YYEEEE. The CDR3 region is CASSSTPGTEAFF. For the CDR3, the DNA is TGTGCCAGCAGCTCCACCCCGGGCACTGAAGCTTTCTTT. Full variable domain (missing parts from reference TRBV5-6 and TRBJ1-1): DAGVTQSPTHLIKTRGQQVTLRCSPKSGHDTVSWYQQALGQGPQFIFQYYEEEERQRGNFPDRFSGHQFPNYSSELNVNALLLGDSALYLCASSSTPGTEAFFGQGTRLTVV.

The V call is TRBV2, the J call TRBJ1-2; D may be TRBD1 (5 bases). The ends were cut back, 11 bases at V and 2 bases at J, with 15 bases in the middle. The CDR3 contains 13 residues. Germline-derived CDR1 and CDR2 are SNHLY and FYNNEI. The CDR3 is CASIMGRNYGYTF. CDR3 DNA: TGTGCCTCAATAATGGGGCGAAACTATGGCTACACCTTC.